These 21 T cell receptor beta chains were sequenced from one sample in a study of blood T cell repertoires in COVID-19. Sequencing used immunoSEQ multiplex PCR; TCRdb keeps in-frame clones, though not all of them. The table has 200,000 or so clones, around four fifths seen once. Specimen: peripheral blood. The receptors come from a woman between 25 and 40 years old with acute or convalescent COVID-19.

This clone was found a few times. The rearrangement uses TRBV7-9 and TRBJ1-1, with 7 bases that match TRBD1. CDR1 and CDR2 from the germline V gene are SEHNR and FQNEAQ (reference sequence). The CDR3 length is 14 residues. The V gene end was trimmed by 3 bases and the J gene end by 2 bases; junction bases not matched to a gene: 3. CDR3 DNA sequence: TGTGCCAGCAGCTTGGGGACAGTTAACACTGAAGCTTTCTTT. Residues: CASSLGTVNTEAFF.

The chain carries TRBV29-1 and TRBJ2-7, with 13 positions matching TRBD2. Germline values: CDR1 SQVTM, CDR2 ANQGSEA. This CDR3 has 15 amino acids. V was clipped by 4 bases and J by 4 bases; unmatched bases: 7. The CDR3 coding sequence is TGCAGCGTTGTTGGACTAGCGGGAGTCGGGTACGAGCAGTACTTC. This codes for CSVVGLAGVGYEQYF.

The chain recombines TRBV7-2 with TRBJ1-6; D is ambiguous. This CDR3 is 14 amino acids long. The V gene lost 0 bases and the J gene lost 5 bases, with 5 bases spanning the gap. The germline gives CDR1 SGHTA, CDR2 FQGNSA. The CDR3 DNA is TGTGCCAGCAGCTTAGCCGGGAATAATTCACCCCTCCACTTT. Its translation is CASSLAGNNSPLHF.

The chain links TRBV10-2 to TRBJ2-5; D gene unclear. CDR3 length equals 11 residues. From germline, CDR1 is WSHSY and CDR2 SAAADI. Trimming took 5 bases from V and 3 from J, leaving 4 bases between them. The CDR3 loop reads CASSPEETQYF. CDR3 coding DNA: TGCGCCAGCAGTCCGGAAGAGACCCAGTACTTC.

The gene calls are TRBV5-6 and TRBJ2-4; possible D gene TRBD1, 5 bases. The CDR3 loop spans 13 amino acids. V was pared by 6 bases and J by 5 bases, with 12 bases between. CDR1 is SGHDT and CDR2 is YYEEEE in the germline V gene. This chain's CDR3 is CASIGQLQNIQYF. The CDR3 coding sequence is TGTGCCAGCATCGGACAACTGCAAAACATTCAGTACTTC.

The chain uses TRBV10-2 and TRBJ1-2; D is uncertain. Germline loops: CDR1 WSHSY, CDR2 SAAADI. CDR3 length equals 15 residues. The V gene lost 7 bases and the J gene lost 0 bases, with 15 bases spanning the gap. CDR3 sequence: CASMGPAGSNYGYTF. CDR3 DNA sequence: TGCGCCAGCATGGGCCCCGCAGGATCTAACTATGGCTACACCTTC.

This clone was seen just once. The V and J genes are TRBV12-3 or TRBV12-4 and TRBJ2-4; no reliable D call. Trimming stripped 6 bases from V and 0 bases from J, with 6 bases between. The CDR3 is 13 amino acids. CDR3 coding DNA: TGTGCCAGCAGCTACGGAGCCAAAAACATTCAGTACTTC. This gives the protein CASSYGAKNIQYF.

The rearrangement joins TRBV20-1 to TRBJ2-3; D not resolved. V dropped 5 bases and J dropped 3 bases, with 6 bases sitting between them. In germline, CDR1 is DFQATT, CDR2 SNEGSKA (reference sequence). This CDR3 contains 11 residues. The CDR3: CSAAQTDTQYF. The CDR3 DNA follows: TGCAGTGCTGCCCAGACAGATACGCAGTATTTT.

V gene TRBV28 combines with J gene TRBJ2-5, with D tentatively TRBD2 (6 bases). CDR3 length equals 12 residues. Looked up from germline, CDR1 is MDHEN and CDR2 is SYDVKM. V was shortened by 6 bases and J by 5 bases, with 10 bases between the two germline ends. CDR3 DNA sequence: TGTGCCAGCAGCATGGAGGGGGAGACCCAGTACTTC. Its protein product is CASSMEGETQYF. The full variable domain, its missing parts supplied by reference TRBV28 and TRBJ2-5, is DVKVTQSSRYLVKRTGEKVFLECVQDMDHENMFWYRQDPGLGLRLIYFSYDVKMKEKGDIPEGYSVSREKKERFSLILESASTNQTSMYLCASSMEGETQYFGPGTRLLVL.

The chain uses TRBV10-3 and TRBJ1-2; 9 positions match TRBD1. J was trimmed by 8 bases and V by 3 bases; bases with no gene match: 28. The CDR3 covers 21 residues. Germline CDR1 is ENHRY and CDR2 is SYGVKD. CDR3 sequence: CAISEPQNHLGDRDLLWGYTF. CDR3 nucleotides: TGTGCCATCAGTGAACCCCAAAATCACCTTGGGGACAGGGACCTCCTATGGGGCTACACCTTC.

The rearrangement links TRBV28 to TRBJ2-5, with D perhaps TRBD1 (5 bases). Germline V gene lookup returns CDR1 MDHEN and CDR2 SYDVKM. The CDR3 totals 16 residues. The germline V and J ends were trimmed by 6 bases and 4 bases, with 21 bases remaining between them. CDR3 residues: CASRSDKTGIGETQYF. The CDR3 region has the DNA TGTGCCAGCAGGTCGGACAAAACTGGGATAGGAGAGACCCAGTACTTC.

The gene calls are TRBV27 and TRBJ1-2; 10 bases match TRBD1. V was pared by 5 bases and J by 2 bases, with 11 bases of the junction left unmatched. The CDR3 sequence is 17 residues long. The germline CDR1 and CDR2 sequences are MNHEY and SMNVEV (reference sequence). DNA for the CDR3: TGTGCCAGCAGTCCCAGCTCCCCGGGACAGGGGAACTATGGCTACACCTTC. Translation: CASSPSSPGQGNYGYTF.

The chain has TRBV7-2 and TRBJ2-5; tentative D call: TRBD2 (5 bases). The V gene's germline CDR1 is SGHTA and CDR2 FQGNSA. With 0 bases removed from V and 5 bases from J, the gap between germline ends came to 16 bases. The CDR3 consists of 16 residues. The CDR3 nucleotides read TGTGCCAGCAGCTTAGCCGAGGGAAGAGGGTGGGAGACCCAGTACTTC. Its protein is CASSLAEGRGWETQYF.

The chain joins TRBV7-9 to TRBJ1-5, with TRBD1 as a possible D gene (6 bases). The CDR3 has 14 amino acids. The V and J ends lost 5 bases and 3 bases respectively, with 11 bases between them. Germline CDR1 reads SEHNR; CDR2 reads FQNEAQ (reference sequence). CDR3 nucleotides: TGTGCCAGCAGCCGGACAGACATCAATCAGCCCCAGCATTTT. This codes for CASSRTDINQPQHF.

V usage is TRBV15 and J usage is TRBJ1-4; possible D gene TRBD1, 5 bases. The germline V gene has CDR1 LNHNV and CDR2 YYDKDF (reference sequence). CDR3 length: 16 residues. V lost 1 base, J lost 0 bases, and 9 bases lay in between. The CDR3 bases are TGTGCCACCAGCAGAGGGGAGGGGACAACTAATGAAAAACTGTTTTTT. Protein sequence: CATSRGEGTTNEKLFF.

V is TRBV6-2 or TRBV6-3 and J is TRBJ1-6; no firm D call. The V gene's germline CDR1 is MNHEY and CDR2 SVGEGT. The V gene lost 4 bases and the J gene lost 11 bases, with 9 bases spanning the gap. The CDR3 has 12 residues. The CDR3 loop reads CASSWPSPPLHF. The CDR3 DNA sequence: TGTGCCAGCAGTTGGCCCTCTCCACCCCTCCACTTT.

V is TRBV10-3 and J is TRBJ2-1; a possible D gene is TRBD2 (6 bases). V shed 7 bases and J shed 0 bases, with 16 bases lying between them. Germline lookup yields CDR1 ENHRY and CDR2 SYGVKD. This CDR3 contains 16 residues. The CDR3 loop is CAINPGTLSSYNEQFF. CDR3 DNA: TGTGCCATCAACCCCGGGACTCTGAGCTCCTACAATGAGCAGTTCTTC.

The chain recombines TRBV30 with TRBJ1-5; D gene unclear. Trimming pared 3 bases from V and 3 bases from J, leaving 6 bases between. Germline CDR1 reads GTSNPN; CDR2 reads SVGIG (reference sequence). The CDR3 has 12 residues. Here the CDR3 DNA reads TGTGCCTGGAGCGTAAACAATCAGCCCCAGCATTTT. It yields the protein CAWSVNNQPQHF. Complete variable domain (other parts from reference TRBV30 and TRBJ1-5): SQTIHQWPATLVQPVGSPLSLECTVEGTSNPNLYWYRQAAGRGLQLLFYSVGIGQISSEVPQNLSASRPQDRQFILSSKKLLLSDSGFYLCAWSVNNQPQHFGDGTRLSIL.

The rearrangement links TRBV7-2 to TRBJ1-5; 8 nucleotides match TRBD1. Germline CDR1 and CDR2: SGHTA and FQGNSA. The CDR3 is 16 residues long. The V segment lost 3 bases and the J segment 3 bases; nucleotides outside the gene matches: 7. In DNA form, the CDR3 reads TGTGCCAGCAGCTTGATGACAGGGGTTACCAATCAGCCCCAGCATTTT. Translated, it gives CASSLMTGVTNQPQHF.

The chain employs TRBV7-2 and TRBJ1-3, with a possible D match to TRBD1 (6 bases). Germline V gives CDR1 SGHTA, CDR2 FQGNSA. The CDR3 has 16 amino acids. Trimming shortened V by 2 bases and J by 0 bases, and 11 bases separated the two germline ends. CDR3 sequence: CASSLWGQRSGNTIYF. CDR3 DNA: TGTGCCAGCAGCTTATGGGGGCAACGCTCTGGAAACACCATATATTTT.

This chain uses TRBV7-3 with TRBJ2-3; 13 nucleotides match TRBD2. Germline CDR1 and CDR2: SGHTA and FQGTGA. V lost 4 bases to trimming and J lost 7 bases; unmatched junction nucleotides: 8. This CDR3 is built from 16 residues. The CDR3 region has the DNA TGTGCCAGCAGCTCGGACACTAGCGGGGGGGCGCATACGCAGTATTTT. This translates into CASSSDTSGGAHTQYF.